The rows below give T cell receptor beta chains drawn from one sample of a study of CD8+ T cells in alopecia areata. Profiling relied on immunoSEQ multiplex PCR, and the TCRdb table lists in-frame clones only, not all of them. The table includes about 190,000 clones, roughly three fifths detected once. Here the sequenced sample was CD4+ T cells sorted from blood, taken at week 4, from a patient treated with tofacitinib. Receptors were obtained from a human donor with alopecia areata. CDR3s include the opening cysteine and the closing phenylalanine or tryptophan. The order of the fields is V gene, CDR3 length, D gene, J gene, clone size, CDR3 DNA, CDR3 protein. The D gene is left open where the match is weak. Expanded clones are given a class, and other clones once, few, many or no size at all.

>TRBV30|12|-|TRBJ1-5|once
TGTGCCTGGAGTGTCCAGTTTCAGCCCCAGCATTTT
CAWSVQFQPQHF
>TRBV10-2|14|-|TRBJ2-3|few
TGCGCCAGCAGACCCGGGGGAGACACAGATACGCAGTATTTT
CASRPGGDTDTQYF
>TRBV7-2|16|-|TRBJ2-7|-
TGTGCCAGCAGTCCTCACCCCGGGTCCCCAACCTACGAGCAGTACTTC
CASSPHPGSPTYEQYF
>TRBV30|10|-|TRBJ1-2|few
TGTGCCTGGGGTTTCCATGGCTACACCTTC
CAWGFHGYTF
>TRBV5-1|15|TRBD2|TRBJ2-2|-
TGCGCCAGCAGTTCCCTAGCGGGAGGTACCGGGGAGCTGTTTTTT
CASSSLAGGTGELFF
>TRBV30|14|-|TRBJ2-1|-
TGTGCCTGGAGTGTTCAATCCCCCTACAATGAGCAGTTCTTC
CAWSVQSPYNEQFF
>TRBV9|13|-|TRBJ2-2|-
TGTGCCAGCAGCCCACGACTAGCCGGGGAGCTGTTTTTT
CASSPRLAGELFF
>TRBV29-1|14|-|TRBJ2-5|few
TGCAGCGTGCAGACAGACCGCTACCAAGAGACCCAGTACTTC
CSVQTDRYQETQYF
>TRBV27|15|TRBD1|TRBJ1-6|-
TGTGCCAGCGGGGTGACAGGGGCCCGCGCCTTTCCCCTCCACTTT
CASGVTGARAFPLHF
>TRBV20-1|11|-|TRBJ2-3|-
TGCAGTTCTATTCTCCAAGATACGCAGTATTTT
CSSILQDTQYF
>TRBV6-6|12|-|TRBJ2-7|-
TGTGCCAGCTCTTGGACAGCCTACGAGCAGTACTTC
CASSWTAYEQYF
>TRBV30|16|TRBD2|TRBJ2-3|-
TGTGCCTGGAGTTCCGAACTAGCGGGCCGCACAGATACGCAGTATTTT
CAWSSELAGRTDTQYF
>TRBV5-4|18|-|TRBJ1-5|-
TGTGCCAGCAGCTTCGGATCTGGGGGCGACGGTGGCAATCAGCCCCAGCATTTT
CASSFGSGGDGGNQPQHF
>TRBV30|18|TRBD1|TRBJ2-2|-
TGTGCCTGGAGTCCGCCCCCCGGACAGGGTTGGGGCACCGGGGAGCTGTTTTTT
CAWSPPPGQGWGTGELFF
>TRBV27|15|-|TRBJ1-4|few
TGTGCCAGCAGTGCACAGGGTGGCACTAATGAAAAACTGTTTTTT
CASSAQGGTNEKLFF
>TRBV4-1|14|-|TRBJ2-2|-
TGCGCCAGCAGCGGGAGGACTCACACCGGGGAGCTGTTTTTT
CASSGRTHTGELFF
>TRBV7-2|14|-|TRBJ1-4|few
TGTGCCAGCAGCTTAGGGAGGGGAGAGGGAAAACTGTTTTTT
CASSLGRGEGKLFF
>TRBV4-3|16|-|TRBJ2-3|-
TGCGCCAGCAGCCAAGATGCAGTAATTGGCACAGATACGCAGTATTTT
CASSQDAVIGTDTQYF
>TRBV27|13|-|TRBJ1-2|once
TGTGCCAGCAGGCCGACGGGAAACTATGGCTACACCTTC
CASRPTGNYGYTF
>TRBV5-1|15|TRBD1|TRBJ2-1|few
TGCGCCAGCAGCTTGCCCCGGACAGGAGGAGATGAGCAGTTCTTC
CASSLPRTGGDEQFF
>TRBV27|14|TRBD1|TRBJ1-2|-
TGTGCCAGCAGTTTGACAGGGTCGGGCTATGGCTACACCTTC
CASSLTGSGYGYTF
>TRBV30|10|-|TRBJ1-2|once
TGTGCCTGGAAAAACTATGGCTACACCTTC
CAWKNYGYTF
>TRBV29-1|16|-|TRBJ2-1|-
TGCAGCGTTGAAGAGAGCCCCGGGACCCGTAACAATGAGCAGTTCTTC
CSVEESPGTRNNEQFF
>TRBV7-9|13|-|TRBJ2-1|-
TGTGCCAGCAGCTTATTAGGAGGGGGTGAGCAGTTCTTC
CASSLLGGGEQFF
>TRBV30|14|-|TRBJ2-7|few
TGTGCCTGGAACGTCGGCGGAAGCTCCTACGAGCAGTACTTC
CAWNVGGSSYEQYF
>TRBV29-1|13|-|TRBJ1-3|-
TGCAGCGCCCGGGGAGACTCTGGAAACACCATATATTTT
CSARGDSGNTIYF
>TRBV5-4|17|TRBD2|TRBJ2-1|once
TGTGCCAGCAGCTTGGAGCTGTGGACTAGCGGGAGGGATGAGCAGTTCTTC
CASSLELWTSGRDEQFF
>TRBV11-2|11|-|TRBJ2-5|-
TGTGCCAGCAGCATACAAGAGACCCAGTACTTC
CASSIQETQYF
>TRBV2|14|-|TRBJ2-1|-
TGTGCCAGCAGTCCCTCAAGGCATTACAATGAGCAGTTCTTC
CASSPSRHYNEQFF
>TRBV29-1|12|-|TRBJ1-4|-
TGCAGCGTTGTTGGGGGGGGCGAAAAACTGTTTTTT
CSVVGGGEKLFF
>TRBV9|13|-|TRBJ1-5|-
TGTGCCAGCAGCGTGGGGTTGGGACAGCCCCAGCATTTT
CASSVGLGQPQHF
>TRBV5-1|12|-|TRBJ2-3|-
TGCGCCAGCAGCCTAGCTACAGATACGCAGTATTTT
CASSLATDTQYF
>TRBV7-9|14|-|TRBJ2-6|-
TGTGCCAGCAGCCTCTTCTCTGGGGCCAACGTCCTGACTTTC
CASSLFSGANVLTF
>TRBV7-2|17|-|TRBJ1-3|-
TGTGCCAGCAGCTCGCCCGGTACGCCTCAAGTGGGAAACACCATATATTTT
CASSSPGTPQVGNTIYF
>TRBV6-5|15|-|TRBJ2-1|-
TGTGCCAGCAGCTCAACAGGGTACCCCCACAATGAGCAGTTCTTC
CASSSTGYPHNEQFF
>TRBV30|15|TRBD2|TRBJ2-1|few
TGTGCCTGGAGTGTACTAGCGAGCTCCTACAATGAGCAGTTCTTC
CAWSVLASSYNEQFF
>TRBV29-1|13|TRBD2|TRBJ2-7|-
TGCAGCGTTGACCCGGGAGGGGGCTACGAGCAGTACTTC
CSVDPGGGYEQYF
>TRBV28|15|-|TRBJ1-2|-
TGTGCCAGCAGTTTAGTGGACACTTACTCCTATGGCTACACCTTC
CASSLVDTYSYGYTF
>TRBV27|18|-|TRBJ2-7|-
TGTGCCAGCAGTTTCGGTTGGGGATCTCCGGGAAATCTCCACGAGCAGTACTTC
CASSFGWGSPGNLHEQYF
>TRBV29-1|16|TRBD2|TRBJ2-5|few
TGCAGCGTTGCAAGCCCAGCGGGAGGCCCCCGAGGGACCCAGTACTTC
CSVASPAGGPRGTQYF
>TRBV7-2|12|-|TRBJ2-3|-
TGTGCCAGCAGCTTAGCGCGAGATACGCAGTATTTT
CASSLARDTQYF
>TRBV15|15|-|TRBJ1-3|-
TGTGCCACCAGCAGAGATATTGGCGCTGGAAACACCATATATTTT
CATSRDIGAGNTIYF
>TRBV11-3|14|TRBD2|TRBJ2-1|-
TGTGCCAGCAGCTTAGGCCTAGCGGGAGGTCTGCAGTTCTTC
CASSLGLAGGLQFF
>TRBV9|14|TRBD1|TRBJ1-2|-
TGTGCCAGCAGCGCGGGACAGGGAGACTATGGCTACACCTTC
CASSAGQGDYGYTF
>TRBV5-6|15|-|TRBJ2-7|-
TGTGCCAGCAGCTTTGCTAGGCAGGGGCCGGACGAGCAGTACTTC
CASSFARQGPDEQYF
>TRBV27|14|TRBD1|TRBJ1-2|-
TGTGCCAGCAGTTTATTCGGGACAGACTATGGCTACACCTTC
CASSLFGTDYGYTF
>TRBV29-1|13|TRBD2|TRBJ2-5|-
TGCAGCATCCGCACGGGAGGGGCGGAGACCCAGTACTTC
CSIRTGGAETQYF
>TRBV18|15|-|TRBJ1-2|-
TGTGCCAGCTCACCTATTCAGGATGTCAACTATGGCTACACCTTC
CASSPIQDVNYGYTF
>TRBV7-3|12|-|TRBJ2-1|-
TGTGCCAGCAGCGCAGGGATCAATGAGCAGTTCTTC
CASSAGINEQFF
>TRBV29-1|13|-|TRBJ1-2|-
TGCAGCGTTGTCCGAGGGTTGGGGTATGGCTACACCTTC
CSVVRGLGYGYTF
>TRBV29-1|11|-|TRBJ1-2|-
TGCAGCGTTGAAGAGGTCTATGGCTACACCTTC
CSVEEVYGYTF
>TRBV29-1|13|-|TRBJ1-1|-
TGCAGCGTTGAATGGGGGAGGGACACTGAAGCTTTCTTT
CSVEWGRDTEAFF